A selection of T cell receptor beta chains follows, all from one sample in a study of technical replicates of blood from several donors. Profiled with immunoSEQ multiplex PCR; TCRdb holds only in-frame clones, not every one. This table holds about 64,000 clones, approximately 86% found once. Specimen: PBMCs. All receptors come from a human donor in good health. Some clones in this sample may be carry-over from other donors' samples. Each CDR3 is given with its conserved first and last residue.

J: TRBJ2-1
V: TRBV4-3
CDR3: CASSLGAGSSYNEQFF

J: TRBJ2-1
V: TRBV2
CDR3: CASRDRLVSYNEQFF

J: TRBJ2-5
V: TRBV30
CDR3: CAWSVLTGRKGETQYF

J: TRBJ1-3
V: TRBV4-3
CDR3: CASSPQTGPGNTIYF

J: TRBJ1-4
V: TRBV19
CDR3: CASSTRGWAVEKLFF

J: TRBJ1-6
V: TRBV6-1
CDR3: CASRKPGQYSPLHF

J: TRBJ1-4
V: TRBV5-1
CDR3: CASSTGQGDRTNEKLFF

J: TRBJ2-5
V: TRBV30
CDR3: CAWSRDSQETQYF

J: TRBJ1-6
V: TRBV25-1
CDR3: CASSGTGGYSPLHF

J: TRBJ1-1
V: TRBV6-1
CDR3: CASRSNRITFF